This T cell receptor beta chain was documented in a study of CD8+ T cells in alopecia areata. Whole-study context: In an open-label trial, patients got 5 to 10 mg tofacitinib twice daily.

In regard to this clone: One end of the junction varies from germline; a read error may be responsible.

CDR1 and CDR2 from the germline V gene are MGHDK and SYGVNS. This CDR3 has 15 residues. In each case, RNA was isolated and then reverse transcribed into cDNA as the sequencing template. The table came from immunoSEQ multiplex PCR; TCRdb's copy has only in-frame clones and leaves some out. The table records 150,000 or so clones, roughly 60% of them present only once. Stated treatment: oral pan-JAK inhibitor, 5-10 mg twice daily. The rearrangement links TRBV25-1 to TRBJ1-2; the D is unclear. The origin of this receptor is a human donor with alopecia areata. The specimen comprised CD4+ T cells sorted from blood, sampled at approximately week 56, from a patient treated with tofacitinib. CDR3 amino acids: CASSDTNSPKYGYTF. CDR3 sequence (DNA): TGTGCCAGCAGTGATACCAACAGTCCTAAGTATGGCTACACCTTC.